The 19 T cell receptor beta chains below all came from one sample that was sequenced in a study of STAT3 mutations in large granular lymphocyte leukemia. Study-wide findings and caveats: Every T-LGLL patient had at least one immunodominant TCRbeta clonotype.

Antigens for these TCRs are unknown. Sequenced by immunoSEQ multiplex PCR; TCRdb stores in-frame clones only, minus some. The table lists thousands of clones, more than 85% of them singletons. The sequencing sample was made of peripheral blood mononuclear cells. These receptors were collected from a man in his 60s with T-cell large granular lymphocyte leukemia. Some clones in this sample may be carry-over from other donors' samples.

This sequence joins TRBV9 and TRBJ2-7; D gene ambiguous. The CDR3 covers 14 residues. Trimming took 2 bases from V and 0 from J, leaving 9 bases between them. Per the germline V gene, CDR1 is SGDLS and CDR2 is YYNGEE. The CDR3 DNA reads as TGTGCCAGCAGCGTCGCTAGTACCTCCTACGAGCAGTACTTC. It is translated as CASSVASTSYEQYF.

The V and J genes are TRBV4-3 and TRBJ1-2; D not resolved. This CDR3 contains 13 residues. Germline V gene sequence: CDR1 LGHNA, CDR2 YSLEER. Trimming pared 0 bases from V and 9 bases from J, leaving 11 bases between. CDR3 amino acids: CASSQDRERRYTF. Here the CDR3 DNA reads TGCGCCAGCAGCCAAGATAGGGAGAGACGCTACACCTTC.

This chain connects TRBV28 to TRBJ1-2; the D gene is possibly TRBD1 (5 bases). Trimming took 3 bases from V and 4 from J, leaving 9 bases between them. CDR1 is MDHEN, CDR2 SYDVKM, per germline. The CDR3 totals 13 residues. CDR3 loop: CASSFSGRYGYTF. CDR3 coding DNA: TGTGCCAGCAGTTTTTCAGGGCGCTATGGCTACACCTTC.

The J gene is TRBJ1-5, the V gene TRBV5-6, with D perhaps matching TRBD1 (6 bases). The CDR3 has 17 residues. V lost 0 bases and J lost 1, with 14 bases in between. Germline V lookup: CDR1 SGHDT, CDR2 YYEEEE. The CDR3 DNA reads TGTGCCAGCAGCTTGGGCCTCTTGGGGGCGAGCAATCAGCCCCAGCATTTT. This gives the protein CASSLGLLGASNQPQHF.

The CDR3 nucleotides are TGTGCCAGCAGCCAGAGGCCCCGGAGAGAGACCCAGTACTTC. Its translation: CASSQRPRRETQYF. The rearrangement joins TRBV7-8 to TRBJ2-5; D gene uncertain. V shed 5 bases and J shed 4 bases, with 14 bases lying between them. CDR1 and CDR2 (germline): SGHVS, FQNEAQ. The CDR3 is made up of 14 amino acids.

The V call is TRBV30, the J call TRBJ2-7, with 9 bases that match TRBD2. Trimming took 1 base from V and 0 from J; bases not matched to a gene: 10. CDR3 length: 17 amino acids. The germline gives CDR1 GTSNPN, CDR2 SVGIG (reference sequence). The CDR3, as DNA: TGTGCCTGGAGTGAATGGGGAGCGGGAGGTCCCTCCTACGAGCAGTACTTC. Its protein product is CAWSEWGAGGPSYEQYF.

This sequence joins TRBV19 and TRBJ2-5; no clear D gene. Germline CDR1 and CDR2: LNHDA and SQIVND (reference sequence). This CDR3 is built from 14 residues. The V and J ends lost 4 bases and 0 bases respectively, with 9 bases between them. CDR3 nucleotides: TGTGCCAGTAGTACCCAGAAGTACCAAGAGACCCAGTACTTC. It is translated as CASSTQKYQETQYF.

This chain uses TRBV5-1 with TRBJ1-1, with D perhaps matching TRBD1 (6 bases). The germline V and J ends were trimmed by 3 bases and 3 bases, with 12 bases remaining between them. The CDR3 consists of 14 residues. Germline CDR1 reads SGHRS; CDR2 reads YFSETQ. CDR3 protein: CASSSTGRDTEAFF. Here the CDR3 DNA reads TGCGCCAGCAGCTCTACAGGGCGTGACACTGAAGCTTTCTTT. The complete variable domain, with remaining parts taken from reference TRBV5-1 and TRBJ1-1, reads KAGVTQTPRYLIKTRGQQVTLSCSPISGHRSVSWYQQTPGQGLQFLFEYFSETQRNKGNFPGRFSGRQFSNSRSEMNVSTLELGDSALYLCASSSTGRDTEAFFGQGTRLTVV.

V is TRBV25-1 and J is TRBJ2-2; unclear D gene. This CDR3 has 13 amino acids. Germline V lookup: CDR1 MGHDK, CDR2 SYGVNS. The germline V and J ends were trimmed by 3 bases and 6 bases, with 8 bases remaining between them. The CDR3 sequence is CASSDFFAGELFF. In nucleotides, the CDR3 is TGTGCCAGCAGTGATTTCTTTGCCGGGGAGCTGTTTTTT.

The chain recombines TRBV7-9 with TRBJ1-1; D might be TRBD1 (6 bases). The germline V gene encodes CDR1 SEHNR and CDR2 FQNEAQ (reference sequence). The CDR3 runs to 16 residues. The V end was cut by 1 base, the J end by 6 bases, with 18 bases between. The CDR3 sequence: CASSLEWRGGLAEAFF. For the CDR3, the DNA is TGTGCCAGCAGCTTAGAATGGAGGGGGGGACTGGCTGAAGCTTTCTTT. The variable domain in full, with the rest retrieved from reference TRBV7-9 and TRBJ1-1, is DTGVSQNPRHKITKRGQNVTFRCDPISEHNRLYWYRQTLGQGPEFLTYFQNEAQLEKSRLLSDRFSAERPKGSFSTLEIQRTEQGDSAMYLCASSLEWRGGLAEAFFGQGTRLTVV.

The gene calls are TRBV5-6 and TRBJ1-1; 8 bases match TRBD1. The CDR3 length is 15 residues. After removal of 4 bases from V and 5 bases from J, the junction contained 10 bases not matched to a gene. The germline CDR1 and CDR2 sequences are SGHDT and YYEEEE. The CDR3 DNA follows: TGTGCCAGCAGCCTGTACCAGGGGGCAATTACTGAAGCTTTCTTT. Translated: CASSLYQGAITEAFF.

The genes are TRBV5-6 and TRBJ2-3; D might be TRBD1 (6 bases). The V gene's germline CDR1 is SGHDT and CDR2 YYEEEE. V shed 0 bases and J shed 11 bases, with 10 bases lying between them. The CDR3 covers 12 residues. CDR3 sequence reads: CASSLGQEKQYF. DNA for the CDR3: TGTGCCAGCAGCTTGGGACAGGAAAAGCAGTATTTT.

The rearrangement links TRBV4-1 to TRBJ2-4, with 12 bases that match TRBD2. The CDR3 covers 17 residues. The V gene's germline CDR1 is MGHRA and CDR2 YSYEKL. The V segment lost 2 bases and the J segment 6 bases; nucleotides outside the gene matches: 8. DNA of the CDR3: TGCGCCAGCAGCCAAAATTTTCTAGCGGGAGGGAGAAACATTCAGTACTTC. Translating it yields CASSQNFLAGGRNIQYF.

The chain links TRBV9 to TRBJ2-3, with 9 bases matching TRBD2. CDR1 and CDR2 from the germline V gene are SGDLS and YYNGEE. V lost 2 bases, J lost 6 bases, and 4 bases stayed unmatched. The CDR3 contains 14 residues. CDR3 sequence (DNA): TGTGCCAGCAGCGTGGAGACTAGCGGCGATACGCAGTATTTT. Protein product: CASSVETSGDTQYF.

The J gene is TRBJ2-1, the V gene TRBV27, with 8 bases lining up with TRBD2. There are 14 residues in the CDR3. Germline-derived CDR1 and CDR2 are MNHEY and SMNVEV (reference sequence). With V trimmed by 2 bases and J by 7 bases, 4 bases remained unmatched. The CDR3, as DNA: TGTGCCAGCAGTTTAGTAGCGGGACCGAATGAGCAGTTCTTC. Its translation is CASSLVAGPNEQFF.

V gene TRBV5-4 combines with J gene TRBJ2-7; the D is unclear. V gave up 4 bases and J gave up 2 bases, with 16 bases separating them. Germline CDR1 reads SGHNT; CDR2 reads YYREEE (reference sequence). The CDR3 length is 15 residues. CDR3 in amino acids: CASSSDGSLAYEQYF. The CDR3 region has the DNA TGTGCCAGCAGCAGTGACGGGTCCCTGGCCTACGAGCAGTACTTC.

The chain recombines TRBV6-6 with TRBJ2-2; TRBD1 might be the D (5 bases). Germline V lookup: CDR1 MNHNY, CDR2 SVGAGI (reference sequence). The CDR3 has 15 amino acids. Trimming stripped 7 bases from V and 9 bases from J, with 21 bases between. The DNA for the CDR3 is TGTGCCAGCACCCGGAGCAGGGAAGGGCGCTGGGAGCTGTTTTTT. Translation gives CASTRSREGRWELFF.

The CDR3 coding sequence is TGCAGCCTGGGAGGCGGAAACACAGATACGCAGTATTTT. Protein: CSLGGGNTDTQYF. The V and J genes are TRBV29-1 and TRBJ2-3; D may be TRBD2 (6 bases). Germline CDR1 reads SQVTM; CDR2 reads ANQGSEA. Trimming pared 8 bases from V and 2 bases from J, leaving 14 bases between. The CDR3 extends over 13 amino acids.

The chain carries TRBV5-1 and TRBJ1-6; D remains unclear. Germline CDR1 reads SGHRS; CDR2 reads YFSETQ. The V and J ends lost 0 bases and 0 bases respectively, with 7 bases between them. The CDR3 has 16 residues. As DNA, the CDR3 is TGCGCCAGCAGCTTGGTAAGCAGCTCCTATAATTCACCCCTCCACTTT. Amino acid sequence: CASSLVSSSYNSPLHF.